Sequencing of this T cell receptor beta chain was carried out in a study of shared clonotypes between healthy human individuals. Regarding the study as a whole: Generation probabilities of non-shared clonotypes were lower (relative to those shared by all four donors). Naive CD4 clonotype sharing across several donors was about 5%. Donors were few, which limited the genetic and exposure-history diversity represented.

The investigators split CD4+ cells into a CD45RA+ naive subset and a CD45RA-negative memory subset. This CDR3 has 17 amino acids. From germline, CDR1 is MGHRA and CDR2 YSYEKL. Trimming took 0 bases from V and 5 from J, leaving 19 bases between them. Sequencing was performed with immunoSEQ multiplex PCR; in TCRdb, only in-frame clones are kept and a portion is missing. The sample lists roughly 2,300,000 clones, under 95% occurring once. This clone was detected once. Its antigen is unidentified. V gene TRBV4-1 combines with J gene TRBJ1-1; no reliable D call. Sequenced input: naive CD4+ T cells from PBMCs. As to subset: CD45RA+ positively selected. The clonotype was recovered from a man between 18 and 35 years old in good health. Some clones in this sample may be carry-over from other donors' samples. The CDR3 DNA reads TGCGCCAGCAGCCAAGAATCTGGACTGGCCGGCTATACTGAAGCTTTCTTT. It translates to CASSQESGLAGYTEAFF.